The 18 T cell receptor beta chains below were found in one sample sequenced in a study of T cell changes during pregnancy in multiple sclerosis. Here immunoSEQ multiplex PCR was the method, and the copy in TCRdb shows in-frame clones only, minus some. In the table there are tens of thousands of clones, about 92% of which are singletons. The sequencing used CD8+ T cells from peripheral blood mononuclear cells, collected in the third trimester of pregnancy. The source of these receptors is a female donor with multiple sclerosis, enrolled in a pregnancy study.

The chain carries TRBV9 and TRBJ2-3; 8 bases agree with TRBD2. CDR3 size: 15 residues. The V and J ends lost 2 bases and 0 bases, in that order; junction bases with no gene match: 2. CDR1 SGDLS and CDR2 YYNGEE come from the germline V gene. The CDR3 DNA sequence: TGTGCCAGCAGCGTGACTAGCGTTAGCACAGATACGCAGTATTTT. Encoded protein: CASSVTSVSTDTQYF.

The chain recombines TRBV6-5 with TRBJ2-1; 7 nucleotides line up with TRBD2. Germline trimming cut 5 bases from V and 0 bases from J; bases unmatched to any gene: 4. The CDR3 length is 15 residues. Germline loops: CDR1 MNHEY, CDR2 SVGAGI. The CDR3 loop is CASSPGLPSYNEQFF. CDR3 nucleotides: TGTGCCAGCAGTCCGGGACTACCCTCCTACAATGAGCAGTTCTTC.

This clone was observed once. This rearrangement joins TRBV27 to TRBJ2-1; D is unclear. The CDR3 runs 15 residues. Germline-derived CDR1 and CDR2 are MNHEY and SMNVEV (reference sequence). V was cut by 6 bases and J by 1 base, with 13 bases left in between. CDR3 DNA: TGTGCCAGCAGCCGGTGGAGTGTTTCCTACAATGAGCAGTTCTTC. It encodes CASSRWSVSYNEQFF.

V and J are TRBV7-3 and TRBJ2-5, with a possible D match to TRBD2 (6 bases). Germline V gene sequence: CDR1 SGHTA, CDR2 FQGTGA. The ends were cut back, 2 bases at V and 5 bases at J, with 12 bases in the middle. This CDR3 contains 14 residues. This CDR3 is CASSLAGSSETQYF. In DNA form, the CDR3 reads TGTGCCAGCAGCTTAGCGGGGAGTTCGGAGACCCAGTACTTC.

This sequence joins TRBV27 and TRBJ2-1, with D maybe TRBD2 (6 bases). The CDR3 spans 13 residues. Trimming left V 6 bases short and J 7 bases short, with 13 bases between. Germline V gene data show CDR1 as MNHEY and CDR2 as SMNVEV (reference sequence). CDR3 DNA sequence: TGTGCCAGCAGCTCCTCCCGGGGGAATGAGCAGTTCTTC. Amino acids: CASSSSRGNEQFF.

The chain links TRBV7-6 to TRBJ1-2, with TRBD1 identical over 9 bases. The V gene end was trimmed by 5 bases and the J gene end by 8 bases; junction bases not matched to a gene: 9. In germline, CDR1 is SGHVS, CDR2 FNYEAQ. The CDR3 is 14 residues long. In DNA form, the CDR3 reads TGTGCCAGCAGCGCGGACAGGGGCAAGGGAGGCTACACCTTC. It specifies CASSADRGKGGYTF.

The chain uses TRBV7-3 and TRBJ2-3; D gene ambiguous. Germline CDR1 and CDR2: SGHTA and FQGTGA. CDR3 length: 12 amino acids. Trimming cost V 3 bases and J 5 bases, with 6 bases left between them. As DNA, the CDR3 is TGTGCCAGCAGCTTCCTAGGAGATACGCAGTATTTT. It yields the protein CASSFLGDTQYF.

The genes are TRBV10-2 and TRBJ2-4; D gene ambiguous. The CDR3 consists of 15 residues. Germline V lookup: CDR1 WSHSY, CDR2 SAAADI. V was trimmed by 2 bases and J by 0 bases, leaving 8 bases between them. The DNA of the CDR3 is TGCGCCAGCAGTGAGGGCGGCTTAGCCAAAAACATTCAGTACTTC. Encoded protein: CASSEGGLAKNIQYF.

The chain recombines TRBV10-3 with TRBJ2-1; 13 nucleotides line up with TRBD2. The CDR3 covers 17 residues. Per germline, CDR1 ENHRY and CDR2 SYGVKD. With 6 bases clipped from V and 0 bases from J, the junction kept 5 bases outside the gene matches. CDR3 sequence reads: CAIRGTSGISSYNEQFF. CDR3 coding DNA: TGTGCCATCAGGGGGACTAGCGGGATTTCCTCCTACAATGAGCAGTTCTTC.

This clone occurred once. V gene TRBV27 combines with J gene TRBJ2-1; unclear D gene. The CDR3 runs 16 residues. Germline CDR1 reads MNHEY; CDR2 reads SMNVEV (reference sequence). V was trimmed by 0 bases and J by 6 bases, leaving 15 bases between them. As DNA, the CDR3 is TGTGCCAGCAGTTTATCCACCGGAGAAGTTTTCAATGAGCAGTTCTTC. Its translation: CASSLSTGEVFNEQFF.

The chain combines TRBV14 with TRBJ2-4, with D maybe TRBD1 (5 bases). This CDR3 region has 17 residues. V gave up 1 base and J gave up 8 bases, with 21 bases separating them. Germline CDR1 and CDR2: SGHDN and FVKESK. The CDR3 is CASSQVGQGGNTDIQYF. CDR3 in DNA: TGTGCCAGCAGCCAAGTAGGCCAGGGTGGAAACACGGACATTCAGTACTTC.

CDR3 in amino acids: CASITGLAGGRETQYF. The CDR3 region has the DNA TGTGCCAGCATTACGGGACTAGCGGGAGGACGAGAGACCCAGTACTTC. The chain recombines TRBV2 with TRBJ2-5; 15 bases line up with TRBD2. Germline loops: CDR1 SNHLY, CDR2 FYNNEI. The V and J ends lost 7 bases and 4 bases, in that order; junction bases with no gene match: 7. This CDR3 is built from 16 residues.

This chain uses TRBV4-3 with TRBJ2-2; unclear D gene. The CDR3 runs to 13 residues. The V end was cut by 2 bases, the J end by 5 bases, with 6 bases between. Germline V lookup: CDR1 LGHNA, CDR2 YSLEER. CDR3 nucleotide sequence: TGCGCCAGCAGCCAATCGAGGACCGGGGAGCTGTTTTTT. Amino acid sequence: CASSQSRTGELFF.

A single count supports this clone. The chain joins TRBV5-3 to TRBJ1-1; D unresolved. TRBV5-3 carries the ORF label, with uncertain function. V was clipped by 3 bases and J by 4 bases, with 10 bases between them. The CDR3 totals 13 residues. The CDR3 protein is CARSSSRGTEAFF. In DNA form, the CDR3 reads TGTGCCAGAAGCTCCTCCCGAGGCACTGAAGCTTTCTTT.

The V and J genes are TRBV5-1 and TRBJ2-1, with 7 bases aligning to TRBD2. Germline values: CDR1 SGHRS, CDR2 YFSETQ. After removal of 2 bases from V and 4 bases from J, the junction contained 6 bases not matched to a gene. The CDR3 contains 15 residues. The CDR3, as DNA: TGCGCCAGCAGCTTCGGCGGGAGTATGTACAATGAGCAGTTCTTC. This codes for CASSFGGSMYNEQFF.

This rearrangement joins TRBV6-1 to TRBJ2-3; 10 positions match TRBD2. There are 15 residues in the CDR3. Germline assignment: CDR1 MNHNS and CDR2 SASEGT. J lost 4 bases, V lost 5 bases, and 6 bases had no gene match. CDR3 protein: CASSNAAGGPDTQYF. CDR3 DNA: TGTGCCAGCAGTAATGCAGCGGGAGGGCCAGATACGCAGTATTTT.

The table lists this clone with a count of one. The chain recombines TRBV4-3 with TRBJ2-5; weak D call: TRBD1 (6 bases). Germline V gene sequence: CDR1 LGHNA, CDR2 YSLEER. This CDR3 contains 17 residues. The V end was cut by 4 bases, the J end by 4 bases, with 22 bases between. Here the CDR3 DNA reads TGCGCCAGCAGCCCGAGGGGATCAGGGGCAGGGGCAGAGACCCAGTACTTC. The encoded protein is CASSPRGSGAGAETQYF.

The CDR3 spells CASRKKGIPSGANVLTF. In DNA form, the CDR3 reads TGTGCCAGCAGGAAGAAGGGGATCCCCTCTGGGGCCAACGTCCTGACTTTC. V and J are TRBV6-4 and TRBJ2-6; D perhaps matches TRBD1 (5 bases). The length of the CDR3 is 17 residues. V lost 6 bases, J lost 0 bases, and 15 bases lay in between. CDR1 is MRHNA and CDR2 is SNTAGT in the germline V gene.